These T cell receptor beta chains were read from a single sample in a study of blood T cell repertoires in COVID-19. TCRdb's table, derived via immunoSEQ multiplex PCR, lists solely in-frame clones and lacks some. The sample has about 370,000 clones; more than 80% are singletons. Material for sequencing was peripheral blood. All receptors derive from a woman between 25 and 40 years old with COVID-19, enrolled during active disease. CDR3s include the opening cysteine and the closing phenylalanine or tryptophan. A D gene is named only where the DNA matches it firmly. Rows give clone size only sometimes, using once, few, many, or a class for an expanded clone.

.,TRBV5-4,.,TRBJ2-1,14,TGTGCCAGCAGCTTGGCTAGGGGGAACAATGAGCAGTTCTTC,CASSLARGNNEQFF
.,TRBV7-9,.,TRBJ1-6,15,TGTGCCAGCAGCTTGGTACAGGGAAAAAATTCACCCCTCCACTTT,CASSLVQGKNSPLHF
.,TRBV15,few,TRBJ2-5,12,TGTGCCACCAGCGGCCGGGGAGAGACCCAGTACTTC,CATSGRGETQYF
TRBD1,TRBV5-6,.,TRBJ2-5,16,TGTGCCAGCAGCTTGGCCGGGACAGCCGGGCTGGGGACCCAGTACTTC,CASSLAGTAGLGTQYF
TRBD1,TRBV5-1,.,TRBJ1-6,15,TGCGCCAGCAGCTTGGGTGGGACAGGGACTTCACCCCTCCACTTT,CASSLGGTGTSPLHF
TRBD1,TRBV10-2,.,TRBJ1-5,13,TGCGCCAGCAGCCAGGGGGAGAACCAGCCCCAGCATTTT,CASSQGENQPQHF
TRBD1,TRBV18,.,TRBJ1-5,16,TGTGCCAGCTCATGGGGACAGGGGGCTAGCAATCAGCCCCAGCATTTT,CASSWGQGASNQPQHF
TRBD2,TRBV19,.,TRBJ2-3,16,TGTGCCAGTAGTATAGAAGCGGGGGACTACACAGATACGCAGTATTTT,CASSIEAGDYTDTQYF
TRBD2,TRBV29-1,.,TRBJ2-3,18,TGCAGCGTTGAGGTGAGGCGACTAGCGGGAGCCAGCACAGATACGCAGTATTTT,CSVEVRRLAGASTDTQYF
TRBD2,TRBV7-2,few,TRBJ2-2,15,TGTGCCAGCAGCGTCCGGGACTACCCCCCCGGGGAGCTGTTTTTT,CASSVRDYPPGELFF
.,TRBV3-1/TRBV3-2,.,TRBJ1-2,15,TGTGCCCCCGCTCCAAAAGCTGGTCGGGACTATGGCTACACCTTC,CAPAPKAGRDYGYTF
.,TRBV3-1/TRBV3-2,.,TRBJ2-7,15,TGTGCCAGCAGCCGGATACAGGGGAGGACCTACGAGCAGTACTTC,CASSRIQGRTYEQYF
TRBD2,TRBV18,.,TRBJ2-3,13,TGTGCCAGCTCAAGCGGGGGCAGCGATACGCAGTATTTT,CASSSGGSDTQYF
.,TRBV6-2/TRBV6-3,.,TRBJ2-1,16,TGTGCCAGCAGTTCCCCCTTATGGGGGCTCTACAATGAGCAGTTCTTC,CASSSPLWGLYNEQFF
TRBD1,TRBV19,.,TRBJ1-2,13,TGTGCCAGTAGTCCGAGGGGGCCGGGGGGCTACACCTTC,CASSPRGPGGYTF
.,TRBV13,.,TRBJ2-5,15,TGTGCCAGCAGCTTTAGTGGGGGCCCGGGGGAGACCCAGTACTTC,CASSFSGGPGETQYF
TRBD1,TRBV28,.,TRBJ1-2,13,TGTGCCAGCCATCTTCACACAGGGGTGGGCTACACCTTC,CASHLHTGVGYTF
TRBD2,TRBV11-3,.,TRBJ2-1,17,TGTGCCAGCAGCTTAGATAGTAAGGGACTAGCGGAGGATGAGCAGTTCTTC,CASSLDSKGLAEDEQFF
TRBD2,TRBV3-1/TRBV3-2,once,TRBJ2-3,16,TGTGCCAGCAGCGCCCTAGGACGGGGGGGCAAAGATACGCAGTATTTT,CASSALGRGGKDTQYF
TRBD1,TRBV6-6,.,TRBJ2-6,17,TGTGCCAGCAGTCGTGCAGGGGGCTTGACTGGGGCCAACGTCCTGACTTTC,CASSRAGGLTGANVLTF
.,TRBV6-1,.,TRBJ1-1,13,TGTGCCAGCAGTGAACAGGCCATGAAGGAAGCTTTCTTT,CASSEQAMKEAFF
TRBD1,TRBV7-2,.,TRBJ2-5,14,TGTGCCAGCAGCCCCGGGACAGAGAAAGAGACCCAGTACTTC,CASSPGTEKETQYF
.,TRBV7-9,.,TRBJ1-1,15,TGTGCCAGCAGCCCGACGGGATACATGAACACTGAAGCTTTCTTT,CASSPTGYMNTEAFF
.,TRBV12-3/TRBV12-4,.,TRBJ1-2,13,TGTGCCAGCACCACGCAGCGGAGGGTCGGCTACACCTTC,CASTTQRRVGYTF
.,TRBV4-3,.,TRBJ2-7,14,TGCGCCAGCAGCCAAGATGGAGGGGCTTACGAGCAGTACTTC,CASSQDGGAYEQYF
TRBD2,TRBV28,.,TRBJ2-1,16,TGTGCCAGCAGTCCGGGTGGGAGGGGCCCTTACAATGAGCAGTTCTTC,CASSPGGRGPYNEQFF
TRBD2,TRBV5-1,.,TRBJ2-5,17,TGCGCCAGCAGCTTGGCTGCTAGCGGGAGCAAACAAGAGACCCAGTACTTC,CASSLAASGSKQETQYF
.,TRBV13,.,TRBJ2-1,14,TGTGCCAGCAGCTTAGGCCTGCGTCAGGGTGAGCAGTTCTTC,CASSLGLRQGEQFF
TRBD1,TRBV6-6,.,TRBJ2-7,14,TGTGCCAGCAGAGACGGGGACAGGGGGTACGAGCAGTACTTC,CASRDGDRGYEQYF